Following are 9 T cell receptor beta chains from one sample sequenced in a study of control samples from healthy donors and cancer patients. Profiled with immunoSEQ multiplex PCR; TCRdb holds only in-frame clones, not every one. The table includes approximately 60,000 clones, approximately 85% detected once. Input material: blood. These receptors were taken from a man in his forties or fifties in good health.

This clone is a singleton in its sample. The V gene is TRBV6-2 or TRBV6-3, the J gene TRBJ1-1; tentative D call: TRBD1 (5 bases). The CDR3 extends over 14 amino acids. Trimming removed 4 bases at V and 5 bases at J, with 14 bases between. Germline loops: CDR1 MNHEY, CDR2 SVGEGT. This CDR3 reads CASSFIGGRTEAFF. DNA for the CDR3: TGTGCCAGCAGTTTTATTGGGGGAAGAACTGAAGCTTTCTTT.

This chain uses TRBV5-1 with TRBJ1-1; D is unclear. This CDR3 has 13 amino acids. Trimming took off 2 bases at V and 1 base at J, with 6 bases between the two ends. CDR1 is SGHRS and CDR2 is YFSETQ in the germline V gene. The CDR3 nucleotides are TGCGCCAGCAGCTTCTGGCAGAACACTGAAGCTTTCTTT. Its protein product is CASSFWQNTEAFF.

The chain combines TRBV10-3 with TRBJ1-1; maybe TRBD1 (6 bases). Germline CDR1 ENHRY, CDR2 SYGVKD. V gave up 1 base and J gave up 1 base, with 10 bases separating them. This CDR3 is built from 15 residues. CDR3 amino acids: CAISEYGTSNTEAFF. CDR3 in DNA: TGTGCCATCAGTGAGTATGGGACATCGAACACTGAAGCTTTCTTT.

The rearrangement joins TRBV11-3 to TRBJ1-3; D possibly corresponds to TRBD1 (5 bases). The CDR3 spans 13 residues. Germline loops: CDR1 SGHNT, CDR2 YENEEA. V shed 4 bases and J shed 5 bases, with 9 bases lying between them. CDR3 sequence reads: CASSWGPRNTIYF. In DNA, the CDR3 is TGTGCCAGCAGCTGGGGACCGAGAAACACCATATATTTT.

The chain uses TRBV7-6 and TRBJ2-3; TRBD1 aligns across 7 bases. The CDR3 has 15 amino acids. Per germline, CDR1 SGHVS and CDR2 FNYEAQ. Unmatched junction bases numbered 10, after V lost 8 bases and J lost 2 bases. For the CDR3, the DNA is TGTGCCAGCTCCACCAGGGGGTCCTTCACAGATACGCAGTATTTT. Amino acid sequence: CASSTRGSFTDTQYF.

This chain links TRBV4-1 with TRBJ1-2, with 9 bases that match TRBD1. Per the germline V gene, CDR1 is MGHRA and CDR2 is YSYEKL. This CDR3 has 13 residues. The V segment lost 3 bases and the J segment 4 bases; nucleotides outside the gene matches: 0. CDR3 coding DNA: TGCGCCAGCAGCCAGGGACAGGGCTATGGCTACACCTTC. This encodes CASSQGQGYGYTF.

This chain uses TRBV12-5 with TRBJ1-5; unclear D gene. V lost 7 bases to trimming and J lost 2 bases, with 9 bases between them. Per the germline V gene, CDR1 is LGHNT and CDR2 is FRNRAP. The CDR3 has 13 amino acids. CDR3 in amino acids: CASALHGNQPQHF. The CDR3 DNA reads as TGTGCTAGTGCTCTACACGGCAATCAGCCCCAGCATTTT.

The rearrangement links TRBV30 to TRBJ2-3; D not certain. The CDR3 consists of 13 residues. The V and J ends lost 6 bases and 0 bases respectively, with 10 bases between them. Germline V CDR1 and CDR2: GTSNPN, SVGIG (reference sequence). This CDR3 reads CACKGWSTDTQYF. CDR3 DNA: TGTGCCTGCAAAGGATGGAGCACAGATACGCAGTATTTT.

This sequence joins TRBV5-1 and TRBJ2-2, with D uncertain. V lost 0 bases, J lost 1 base, and 7 bases lay in between. This CDR3 is 15 amino acids long. From germline, CDR1 is SGHRS and CDR2 YFSETQ. The DNA of the CDR3 is TGCGCCAGCAGCTTGGGGGCAGAGAACACCGGGGAGCTGTTTTTT. Translating gives CASSLGAENTGELFF.